The clone carrying this T cell receptor beta chain was found many times. V lost 6 bases and J 2 bases, leaving 13 bases between the germline ends. The CDR3 covers 14 residues. Per the germline V gene, CDR1 is ENHRY and CDR2 is SYGVKD. Preparation of the TCRbeta library used unique molecular identifiers. Using its own MiXCR run on the PCR reads, TCRdb lists one record per CDR3 protein. This sample has about 460,000 distinct CDR3 sequences; over 9.5% occur once, and the top ten carry about 2%. This record comes from a study of T-cell reconstitution after alpha-beta-depleted transplantation in children. The specimen was PBMCs, collected before TCRalphabeta/CD19-depleted stem cell transplant. This chain uses TRBV10-3 with TRBJ2-5, with D possibly being TRBD2 (6 bases). The origin of this receptor is a child younger than 10 with inherited bone marrow failure, due to receive a stem cell transplant. In DNA, the CDR3 is TGTGCCATCAGCATAGCTAGCGTACAAGAGACCCAGTACTTC. Amino acids: CAISIASVQETQYF.